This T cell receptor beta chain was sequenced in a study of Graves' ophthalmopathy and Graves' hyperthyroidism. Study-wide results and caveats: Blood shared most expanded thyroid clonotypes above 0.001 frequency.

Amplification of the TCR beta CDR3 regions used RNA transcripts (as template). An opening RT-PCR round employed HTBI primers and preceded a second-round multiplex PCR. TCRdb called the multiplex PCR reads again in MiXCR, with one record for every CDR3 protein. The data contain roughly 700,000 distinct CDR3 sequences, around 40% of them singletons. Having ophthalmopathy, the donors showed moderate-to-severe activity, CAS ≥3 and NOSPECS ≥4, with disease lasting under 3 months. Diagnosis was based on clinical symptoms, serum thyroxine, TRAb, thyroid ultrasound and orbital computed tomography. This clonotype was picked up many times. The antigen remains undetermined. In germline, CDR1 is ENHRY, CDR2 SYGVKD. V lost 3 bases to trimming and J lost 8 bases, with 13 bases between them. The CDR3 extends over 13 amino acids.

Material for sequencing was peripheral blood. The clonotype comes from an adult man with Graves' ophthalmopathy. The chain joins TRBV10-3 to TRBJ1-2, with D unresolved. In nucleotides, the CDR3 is TGTGCCATCAGTGATAAGAACTCACCCGGCTACACCTTC. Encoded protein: CAISDKNSPGYTF.